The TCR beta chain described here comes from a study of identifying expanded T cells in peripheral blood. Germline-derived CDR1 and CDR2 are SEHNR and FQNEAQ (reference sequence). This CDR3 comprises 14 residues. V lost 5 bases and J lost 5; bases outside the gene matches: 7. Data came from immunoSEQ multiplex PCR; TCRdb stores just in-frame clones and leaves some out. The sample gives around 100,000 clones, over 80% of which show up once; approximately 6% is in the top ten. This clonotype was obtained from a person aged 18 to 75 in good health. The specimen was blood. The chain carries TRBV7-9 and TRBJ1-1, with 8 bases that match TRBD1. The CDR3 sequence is CASSPGQGETEAFF. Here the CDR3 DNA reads TGTGCCAGCAGCCCCGGACAGGGAGAAACTGAAGCTTTCTTT.